These T cell receptor beta chains were read from a single sample in a study of CD8 T cells in ankylosing spondylitis. Each CDR3 protein gets one entry after TCRdb re-called the 5' RACE reads with MiXCR. The sample has 290,000 or so distinct CDR3 sequences; 20% to 25% are singletons. Sequencing input: blood, either unsorted or a sorted T cell fraction (not recorded which). These receptors were collected from a female donor with ankylosing spondylitis or in good health (not recorded which). CDR3s include the opening cysteine and the closing phenylalanine or tryptophan. The D gene is left open where the match is weak.

len	v_gene	j_gene	d_gene	CDR3aa
17	TRBV5-5	TRBJ2-1	TRBD2	CASSSSLTAGGGSEQFF
15	TRBV6-1	TRBJ2-1	TRBD1	CASSSTGASYNEQFF
20	TRBV9	TRBJ2-1	TRBD2	CASSPWGGLAGGSSYNEQFF
16	TRBV15	TRBJ1-1	TRBD1	CATSRDRNRGGTEAFF
15	TRBV15	TRBJ1-1	NA	CATSRSEGLNTEAFF
11	TRBV5-1	TRBJ2-1	NA	CASQYSNEQFF
14	TRBV25-1	TRBJ2-1	NA	CASSVWTVRDEQFF
16	TRBV4-3	TRBJ2-6	NA	CASSQEYTSGANVLTF
14	TRBV5-1	TRBJ1-2	NA	CASSSLGGNYGYTF
14	TRBV6-1	TRBJ2-3	TRBD2	CASRSSGRGDTQYF
15	TRBV24-1	TRBJ2-5	NA	CATSDATVGTETQYF
15	TRBV20-1	TRBJ2-1	NA	CSATRDSVLGNEQFF
15	TRBV7-9	TRBJ1-2	NA	CASSPAGTGYYGYTF
13	TRBV6-5	TRBJ1-3	NA	CASSPTPGNTIYF
14	TRBV2	TRBJ2-1	TRBD2	CASSWTSGSYEQFF
15	TRBV6-1	TRBJ2-7	NA	CASTGSSRSSNEQYF
14	TRBV19	TRBJ1-1	NA	CASSLEGAYTEAFF
11	TRBV6-2/TRBV6-3	TRBJ2-5	NA	CASRDGETQYF
13	TRBV20-1	TRBJ2-2	NA	CSAPSLGAGELFF
14	TRBV9	TRBJ2-2	NA	CASSALNLDGELFF
13	TRBV12-3/TRBV12-4	TRBJ1-2	NA	CASSLDWLYGYTF
15	TRBV5-1	TRBJ2-1	TRBD2	CASSALAGGGNEQFF
14	TRBV29-1	TRBJ2-1	NA	CSVVPSRGGSGQFF
12	TRBV6-2/TRBV6-3	TRBJ2-7	NA	CASSRMVHEQYF
14	TRBV5-1	TRBJ2-1	TRBD2	CASTGLAGVVEQFF
13	TRBV12-3/TRBV12-4	TRBJ1-2	TRBD1	CASTWTGTYGYTF
16	TRBV20-1	TRBJ2-7	NA	CSARDAAPGDPYEQYF
16	TRBV6-1	TRBJ1-5	NA	CASSRGPQGSNQPQHF